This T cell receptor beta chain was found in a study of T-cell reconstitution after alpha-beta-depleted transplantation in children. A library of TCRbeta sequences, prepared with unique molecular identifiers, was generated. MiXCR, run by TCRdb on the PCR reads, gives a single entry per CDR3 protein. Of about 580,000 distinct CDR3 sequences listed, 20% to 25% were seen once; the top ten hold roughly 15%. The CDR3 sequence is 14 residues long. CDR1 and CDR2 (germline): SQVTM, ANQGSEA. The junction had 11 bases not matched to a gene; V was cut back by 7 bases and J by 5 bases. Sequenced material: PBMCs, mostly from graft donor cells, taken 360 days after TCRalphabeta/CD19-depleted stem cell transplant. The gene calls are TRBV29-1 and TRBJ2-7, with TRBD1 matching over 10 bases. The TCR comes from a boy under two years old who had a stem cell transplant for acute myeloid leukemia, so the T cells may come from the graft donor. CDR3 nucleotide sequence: TGCAGCGCTTACTACCGGGACAGGGGACACGAGCAGTACTTC. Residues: CSAYYRDRGHEQYF.